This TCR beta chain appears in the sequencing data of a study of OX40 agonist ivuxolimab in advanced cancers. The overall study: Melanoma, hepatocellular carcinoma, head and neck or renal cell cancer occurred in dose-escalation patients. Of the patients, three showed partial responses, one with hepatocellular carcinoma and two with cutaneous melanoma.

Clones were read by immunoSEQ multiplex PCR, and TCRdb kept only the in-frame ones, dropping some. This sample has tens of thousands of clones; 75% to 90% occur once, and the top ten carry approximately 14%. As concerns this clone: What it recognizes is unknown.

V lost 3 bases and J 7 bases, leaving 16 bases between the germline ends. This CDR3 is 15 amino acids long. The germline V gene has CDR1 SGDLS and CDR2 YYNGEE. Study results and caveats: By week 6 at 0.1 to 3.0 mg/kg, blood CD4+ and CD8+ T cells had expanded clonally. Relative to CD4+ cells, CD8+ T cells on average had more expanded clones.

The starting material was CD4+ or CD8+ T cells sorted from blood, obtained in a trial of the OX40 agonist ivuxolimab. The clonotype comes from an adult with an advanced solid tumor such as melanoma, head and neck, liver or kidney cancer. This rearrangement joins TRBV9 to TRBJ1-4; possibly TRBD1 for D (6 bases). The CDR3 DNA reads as TGTGCCAGCAGCGAGTCAGGGGTGGATGGTGAAAAACTGTTTTTT. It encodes CASSESGVDGEKLFF. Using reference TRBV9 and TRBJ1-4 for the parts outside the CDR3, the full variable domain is DSGVTQTPKHLITATGQRVTLRCSPRSGDLSVYWYQQSLDQGLQFLIQYYNGEERAKGNILERFSAQQFPDLHSELNLSSLELGDSALYFCASSESGVDGEKLFFGSGTQLSVL.